A single sample gave rise to the 3 T cell receptor beta chains below, sequenced in a study of technical replicates of blood from a handful of donors. Assay used: immunoSEQ multiplex PCR; TCRdb lists only in-frame clones, some missing. The profile shows about 82,000 clones, 85% to 95% of them singletons. Source material: T cells isolated from PBMCs. Every receptor here comes from a human donor in good health.

This clone turned up a few times. The V gene is TRBV2, the J gene TRBJ1-1, with D possibly being TRBD1 (5 bases). Trimming removed 0 bases at V and 0 bases at J, with 17 bases between. CDR1 is SNHLY and CDR2 is FYNNEI in the germline V gene. CDR3 length equals 18 residues. CDR3 DNA: TGTGCCAGCAGTGAAGCGCTTAGGAGGGGTGATGTGAACACTGAAGCTTTCTTT. Its translation: CASSEALRRGDVNTEAFF.

This clone was found once. The CDR3: CATSRDGGPAVTGELFF. The DNA of the CDR3 is TGTGCCACCAGCAGAGATGGAGGGCCTGCGGTCACCGGGGAGCTGTTTTTT. J is TRBJ2-2 and V is TRBV15; perhaps TRBD2 as D (6 bases). The CDR3 is 17 residues long. Per the germline V gene, CDR1 is LNHNV and CDR2 is YYDKDF (reference sequence). Trimming left V 0 bases short and J 4 bases short, with 15 bases between.

The chain couples TRBV2 to TRBJ1-4, with D tentatively TRBD1 (5 bases). CDR1 SNHLY and CDR2 FYNNEI come from the germline V gene. CDR3 length: 12 residues. V was trimmed by 7 bases and J by 7 bases, leaving 10 bases between them. The CDR3 bases are TGTGCCAGCAAGGGGTTAGGTGAAAAACTGTTTTTT. This codes for CASKGLGEKLFF.